A single sample gave rise to the 11 T cell receptor beta chains below, sequenced in a study of CD8+CD57+ T cells in acquired aplastic anemia. Genomic DNA was employed as the template in profiling TCR beta VDJ and CDR3. From the reads, TCRdb called clonotypes with MiXCR, one entry per CDR3 protein. The table includes approximately 190,000 distinct CDR3 sequences, around 45% detected once. All sequencing subjects had displayed CD8+CD57+ cell expansion on flow cytometry. Sequenced: sorted CD4+, CD8+, or CD8+CD57+ T cells (not recorded which) from PBMCs. The receptors shown here come from a human donor with aplastic anemia.

V is TRBV20-1 and J is TRBJ1-1; 8 bases are shared with TRBD1. Trimming removed 2 bases from V and 11 bases from J; junction bases left unmatched: 7. Looked up from germline, CDR1 is DFQATT and CDR2 is SNEGSKA (reference sequence). The CDR3 has 12 amino acids. CDR3 region: CSARNQGAQAFF. CDR3 in DNA: TGCAGTGCTAGAAATCAGGGGGCGCAGGCTTTCTTT.

This rearrangement joins TRBV2 to TRBJ2-7; 7 bases match TRBD2. This CDR3 has 12 residues. V shed 3 bases, J shed 9 bases, and the junction held 5 bases outside the gene matches. CDR1 is SNHLY and CDR2 is FYNNEI in the germline V gene. The CDR3 DNA follows: TGTGCCAGCAGTGACGGGCGGGGGAGGCAGTACTTC. Its translation: CASSDGRGRQYF.

The gene calls are TRBV27 and TRBJ2-7; 8 bases map to TRBD1. The CDR3 runs to 14 residues. The trim removed 5 bases at V and 3 bases at J, leaving 6 bases unmatched. Germline V lookup: CDR1 MNHEY, CDR2 SMNVEV (reference sequence). The CDR3 spells CASSVQGANYEQYF. The CDR3 bases are TGTGCCAGCAGTGTCCAGGGGGCCAACTACGAGCAGTACTTC.

This sequence joins TRBV7-8 and TRBJ1-1; D unclear. V lost 6 bases and J 3 bases, leaving 8 bases between the germline ends. The CDR3 sequence is 12 residues long. Germline V lookup: CDR1 SGHVS, CDR2 FQNEAQ. CDR3 coding DNA: TGTGCCAGCAGGCAGATTTACACTGAAGCTTTCTTT. Amino acids: CASRQIYTEAFF.

Many counts were recorded for this clonotype. The rearrangement links TRBV25-1 to TRBJ1-1; unclear D gene. Trimming pared 0 bases from V and 1 base from J, leaving 6 bases between. The CDR3 runs 14 residues. Looked up from germline, CDR1 is MGHDK and CDR2 is SYGVNS. Here the CDR3 DNA reads TGTGCCAGCAGTGAATATGCAGAGAACACTGAAGCTTTCTTT. Residues: CASSEYAENTEAFF.

The chain links TRBV24-1 to TRBJ2-3; 8 bases fit TRBD1. With V trimmed by 4 bases and J by 6 bases, 8 bases remained unmatched. This CDR3 has 15 amino acids. CDR1 KGHDR and CDR2 SFDVKD come from the germline V gene. CDR3 amino acids: CATSDKGTGRDTQYF. The CDR3 DNA follows: TGTGCCACCAGTGACAAAGGGACAGGCAGGGATACGCAGTATTTT.

This chain uses TRBV24-1 with TRBJ1-5; 8 bases are shared with TRBD1. The length of the CDR3 is 15 residues. V was clipped by 10 bases and J by 1 base; unmatched bases: 8. Germline values: CDR1 KGHDR, CDR2 SFDVKD. DNA of the CDR3: TGTGCCACTTCCGACAGGGGTTGGAGCAATCAGCCCCAGCATTTT. It codes for CATSDRGWSNQPQHF.

The V gene is TRBV20-1, the J gene TRBJ2-7, with D possibly TRBD2 on 7 matching bases. This CDR3 region has 19 residues. With 0 bases removed from V and 0 bases from J, the gap between germline ends came to 24 bases. In germline, CDR1 is DFQATT, CDR2 SNEGSKA (reference sequence). The CDR3 region is CSARDLTRAGGGDSYEQYF. As DNA, the CDR3 is TGCAGTGCTAGAGATCTTACAAGGGCGGGCGGGGGCGACTCCTACGAGCAGTACTTC.

This clonotype was recorded many times. This rearrangement joins TRBV24-1 to TRBJ2-1, with D perhaps matching TRBD1 (5 bases). The germline V and J ends were trimmed by 4 bases and 6 bases, with 21 bases remaining between them. The CDR3 spans 17 residues. Germline CDR1 and CDR2: KGHDR and SFDVKD. The CDR3 here is CATSDPAARVPPNEQFF. The CDR3, as DNA: TGTGCCACCAGTGACCCGGCCGCCAGGGTTCCGCCCAATGAGCAGTTCTTC.

About this clonotype itself: The final CDR3 position lacks the conserved phenylalanine or tryptophan, pointing to a likely read error. This chain links TRBV9 with TRBJ2-7, with 13 bases identical to TRBD2. The V and J ends lost 4 bases and 0 bases, in that order; junction bases with no gene match: 7. Per the germline V gene, CDR1 is SGDLS and CDR2 is YYNGEE. CDR3 length: 17 amino acids. For the CDR3, the DNA is TGTGCCAGCAGCAGAGGGACTAGCGGGACCCGCTCCTACGAGCAGTACCTC. It encodes CASSRGTSGTRSYEQYL.

V and J are TRBV11-1 and TRBJ2-1; D is undetermined. From germline, CDR1 is SGHAT and CDR2 FQDESV (reference sequence). V gave up 6 bases and J gave up 8 bases, with 17 bases separating them. The CDR3 is 14 residues long. In DNA, the CDR3 is TGTGCCAGCAGTTCTAACCTCGGCGTCGATGAGCAGTTCTTC. Translation gives CASSSNLGVDEQFF.